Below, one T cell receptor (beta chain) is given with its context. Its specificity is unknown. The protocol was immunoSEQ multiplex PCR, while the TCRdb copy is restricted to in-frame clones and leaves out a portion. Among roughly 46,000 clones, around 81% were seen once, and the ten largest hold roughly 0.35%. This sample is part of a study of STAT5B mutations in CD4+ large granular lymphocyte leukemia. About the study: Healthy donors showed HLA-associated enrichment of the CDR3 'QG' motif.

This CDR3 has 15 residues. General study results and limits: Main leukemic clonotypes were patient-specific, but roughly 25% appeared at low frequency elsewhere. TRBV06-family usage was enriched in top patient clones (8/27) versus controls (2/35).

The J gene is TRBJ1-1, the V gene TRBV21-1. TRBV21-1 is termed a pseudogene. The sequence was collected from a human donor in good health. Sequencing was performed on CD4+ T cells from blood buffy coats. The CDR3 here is CASSKVERMNTEAFF. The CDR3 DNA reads TGTGCCAGCAGCAAAGTAGAGAGAATGAACACTGAAGCTTTCTTT.